This TCR beta chain was recovered during a study of cytomegalovirus exposure and HLA in healthy donors. Background on the study: Among about 179 million T cells, an earlier analysis found roughly 100 million unique TCR beta sequences.

Vbeta (60) and Jbeta (13) primers were used in the PCR. Data came from immunoSEQ multiplex PCR; TCRdb stores just in-frame clones and leaves some out. The sample lists 170,000 or so clones, about four fifths occurring once. Whereas donors were nominally healthy upon sampling, unrecorded immune exposures were probable. With 4 bases clipped from V and 7 bases from J, the junction kept 6 bases outside the gene matches. The CDR3 consists of 13 residues. The germline gives CDR1 SGHDN, CDR2 FVKESK. Specimen: PBMCs. The source is a woman aged 45-59 years in good health and CMV-seropositive. The gene calls are TRBV14 and TRBJ1-1; the match to TRBD1 covers 7 bases. CDR3 region: CASSPEYRGEAFF. The DNA of the CDR3 is TGTGCCAGCAGCCCGGAGTACAGGGGTGAAGCTTTCTTT.